The 9 T cell receptor beta chains below were found in one sample sequenced in a study of blood T cell repertoires in COVID-19 (TCRdb year 2020). Library creation used the immunoSEQ multiplex PCR assay. The clones in this table, taken by TCRdb from immuneACCESS, are in-frame only. Not every clone is retained; where verified, under half of the shortfall comes from an unresolved V gene, and the cause of the rest is unknown. The table for this sample lists some 100,000 clones; about nine tenths of them were counted only once. The ten top clones hold approximately 15% of the sample. Sequencing was performed on peripheral blood. These receptors all stem from a man in his forties or fifties with acute or convalescent COVID-19.

The chain has TRBV3-1 (or the pseudogene TRBV3-2) and TRBJ2-1, with D maybe TRBD2 (6 bases). The germline V gene encodes CDR1 LGHDT and CDR2 YNNKEL (reference sequence). This CDR3 is 18 amino acids long. V was trimmed by 4 bases and J by 2 bases, leaving 21 bases between them. The CDR3 DNA sequence: TGTGCCAGCAGCCCGAGGGGAGCGGGCGGCACTGCCTACAATGAGCAGTTCTTC. It yields the protein CASSPRGAGGTAYNEQFF.

The rearrangement joins TRBV28 to TRBJ1-5; D might be TRBD1 (5 bases). The CDR3 runs 16 residues. Trimming took 6 bases from V and 4 from J, leaving 19 bases between them. Germline CDR1 and CDR2: MDHEN and SYDVKM. CDR3 bases: TGTGCCAGCAGAGACAGCGAATTCCACGTAAATCAGCCCCAGCATTTT. Protein sequence: CASRDSEFHVNQPQHF.

CDR3 in amino acids: CASRTAGNTIYF. The CDR3 DNA sequence: TGTGCCAGCCGGACAGCTGGAAACACCATATATTTT. The chain is built from TRBV6-5 and TRBJ1-3; a weak D match, TRBD1 (6 bases). In germline, CDR1 is MNHEY, CDR2 SVGAGI. CDR3 length equals 12 residues. The germline V and J ends were trimmed by 8 bases and 2 bases, with 7 bases remaining between them.

This clone was counted a few times. This chain joins TRBV7-9 and TRBJ2-2; TRBD1 aligns across 8 bases. Per the germline V gene, CDR1 is SEHNR and CDR2 is FQNEAQ (reference sequence). This CDR3 has 16 residues. The V segment lost 5 bases and the J segment 5 bases; nucleotides outside the gene matches: 10. Here the CDR3 reads CASSPAMGTGTGELFF. The DNA for the CDR3 is TGTGCCAGCAGCCCGGCAATGGGGACAGGTACCGGGGAGCTGTTTTTT.

This clone has only one observation. The CDR3 protein is CASSPRAEETQYF. The CDR3 nucleotides read TGTGCCAGCTCACCGCGGGCGGAAGAGACCCAGTACTTC. This sequence joins TRBV18 and TRBJ2-5; weak D call: TRBD2 (5 bases). V was trimmed by 3 bases and J by 3 bases, leaving 8 bases between them. Germline assignment: CDR1 KGHSH and CDR2 LQKENI. This CDR3 has 13 residues.

The chain has TRBV29-1 and TRBJ1-4; 7 nucleotides agree with TRBD1. Germline trimming cut 7 bases from V and 5 bases from J; bases unmatched to any gene: 7. The CDR3 covers 13 residues. From germline, CDR1 is SQVTM and CDR2 ANQGSEA. The CDR3 sequence is CSAVRDSNEKLFF. As DNA, the CDR3 is TGCAGCGCCGTTCGGGACAGCAATGAAAAACTGTTTTTT.

This clone was detected only once. This rearrangement joins TRBV5-1 to TRBJ1-4; 9 bases are shared with TRBD1. The CDR3 is made up of 16 amino acids. J gave up 5 bases and V 3 bases, and 8 bases lay outside the gene matches. Germline V gene lookup returns CDR1 SGHRS and CDR2 YFSETQ. The CDR3 sequence is CASSSPGQGKNEKLFF. Written as DNA, the CDR3 is TGCGCCAGCAGCTCCCCGGGACAGGGAAAAAATGAAAAACTGTTTTTT.

The chain couples TRBV28 to TRBJ2-7, with 7 bases aligning to TRBD1. Per germline, CDR1 MDHEN and CDR2 SYDVKM. The CDR3 runs 13 residues. V trimming: 3 bases; J trimming: 6 bases; junction bases outside the gene matches: 5. This CDR3 is CASSFEGALEQYF. The CDR3 region has the DNA TGTGCCAGCAGTTTTGAGGGGGCCCTCGAGCAGTACTTC.

The chain joins TRBV28 to TRBJ1-5, with TRBD1 identical over 8 bases. CDR1 is MDHEN and CDR2 is SYDVKM in the germline V gene. Unmatched junction bases numbered 6, after V lost 5 bases and J lost 9 bases. CDR3 length: 13 residues. CDR3: CASSGTGGRPQHF. Here the CDR3 DNA reads TGTGCCAGCAGTGGGACAGGAGGCCGGCCCCAGCATTTT.